Listed below are T cell receptor beta chains from one sample, sequenced in a study of cytomegalovirus exposure and HLA in healthy donors. Sequencing was performed with immunoSEQ multiplex PCR; in TCRdb, only in-frame clones are kept and a portion is missing. Among 57,000 or so clones listed, 75% to 85% were seen once. The specimen was PBMCs. The receptors come from a man in his fifties in good health and CMV-seropositive. Each CDR3 is given with its conserved first and last residue. D genes are given only for firm matches. Clone sizes are given selectively: once, few, many, or a class where the clone is expanded.

TRBJ1-1	TRBV7-6	TRBD1	NA	TGTGCCAGCAGCTCGGGACAGGGCTTCACTGAAGCTTTCTTT	CASSSGQGFTEAFF
TRBJ2-7	TRBV2	TRBD1	NA	TGTGCCAGCAGTGAAGGGGACAGGGGCTACGAGCAGTACTTC	CASSEGDRGYEQYF
TRBJ2-5	TRBV14	NA	NA	TGTGCCAGCAGCCCCTTAGGGGTATTTGAAGAGACCCAGTACTTC	CASSPLGVFEETQYF
TRBJ2-3	TRBV28	TRBD2	NA	TGTGCCAGCAGTTTATCCGGACTAGCGGGCACAGATACGCAGTATTTT	CASSLSGLAGTDTQYF
TRBJ1-3	TRBV10-3	NA	NA	TGTGCCATCATGGGGGCCTCTGGAAACACCATATATTTT	CAIMGASGNTIYF
TRBJ2-3	TRBV18	TRBD2	NA	TGTGCCAGCTCCCCCCCAGGGCGGGAGGCCACTTATAGAAGCACAGATACGCAGTATTTT	CASSPPGREATYRSTDTQYF
TRBJ2-5	TRBV4-1	TRBD2	NA	TGCGCCAGCAGCCAAGACTCGGGGGGGACCCAGTACTTC	CASSQDSGGTQYF
TRBJ1-1	TRBV30	NA	NA	TGTGCCTGGACCCCGGGGAGGGGCAGGAACACTGAAGCTTTCTTT	CAWTPGRGRNTEAFF
TRBJ2-3	TRBV10-3	TRBD1	NA	TGTGCCGTCGGTAGACAGGGGGCGAGCACAGATACGCAGTATTTT	CAVGRQGASTDTQYF
TRBJ1-5	TRBV6-5	NA	NA	TGTGCCAGCAGGGGGGGAAGCAATCAGCCCCAGCATTTT	CASRGGSNQPQHF
TRBJ2-3	TRBV30	TRBD2	NA	TGTGCCTGGAGGGACACTAGCGGCATTAGCACAGATACGCAGTATTTT	CAWRDTSGISTDTQYF
TRBJ2-2	TRBV5-6	TRBD2	NA	TGTGCCAGCAGCTGGAATGCCGGGACTAGTGATACCGGGGAGCTGTTTTTT	CASSWNAGTSDTGELFF
TRBJ2-5	TRBV7-9	TRBD2	NA	TGTTCCAGCAGCTTAGCTAGCGGGGCCCAAGAGGCCCAGTACTTC	CSSSLASGAQEAQYF
TRBJ1-2	TRBV21-1	NA	NA	TGTGCCAGCAGCGGCAGGGGGCAGGGGACTAACTATGGCTACACCTTC	CASSGRGQGTNYGYTF
TRBJ2-2	TRBV7-9	TRBD1	NA	TGTGCCTCTAAAGACAGGGTTGGTTCCGGGGAGCTGTTTTTT	CASKDRVGSGELFF
TRBJ1-2	TRBV6-5	TRBD1	NA	TGTGCCAGCAGCCTACAGGGGACTGGCTACACCTTC	CASSLQGTGYTF
TRBJ1-1	TRBV30	NA	NA	TGTGCCTGGAGTGTACTGCGTCATTATGAAGCTTTCTTT	CAWSVLRHYEAFF
TRBJ1-2	TRBV18	TRBD1	few	TGTGCCAGCTCACAGGGACAGGGAAACTATGGCTACACCTTC	CASSQGQGNYGYTF
TRBJ1-5	TRBV21-1	NA	NA	TGTGCCACATCCGGGACAGATAGCAATCAGCCCCAGCATTTT	CATSGTDSNQPQHF
TRBJ1-1	TRBV6-5	NA	many	TGTGCCAGCACAGGGAACACTGAAGCTTTCTTT	CASTGNTEAFF
TRBJ2-7	TRBV2	TRBD1	NA	TGTGCCAGCAGTAGAACAGGGGTTCTCTACGAGCAGTACTTC	CASSRTGVLYEQYF
TRBJ2-5	TRBV9	NA	NA	TGTGCCAGCAGCGTAGGCAACAGACAAGAGACCCAGTACTTC	CASSVGNRQETQYF
TRBJ2-1	TRBV18	NA	NA	TGTGCCAGCTCACTCTCTAGCGTTTCATACAATGAGCAATTCTTC	CASSLSSVSYNEQFF
TRBJ1-3	TRBV6-6	NA	NA	TGTGCCAGCAGCCCCGGACAACACAACACCATATATTTT	CASSPGQHNTIYF
TRBJ1-5	TRBV6-1	NA	NA	TGTGCCAGCAGTGCGGACTCCAATCAGCCCCAGCATTTT	CASSADSNQPQHF
TRBJ2-3	TRBV2	NA	few	TGTGCCAGCAGGGAACAGGGCGTCACAGATACGCAGTATTTT	CASREQGVTDTQYF
TRBJ1-2	TRBV29-1	TRBD1	NA	TGCAGCGTTGAAGTGTCAAGAGGGGGCTACCCCTTC	CSVEVSRGGYPF
TRBJ1-1	TRBV6-5	TRBD1	NA	TGTGCCAGCAGTTACTCAAACAGGGGAAGGGATGAAGCTTTCTTT	CASSYSNRGRDEAFF
TRBJ2-2	TRBV7-9	TRBD2	NA	TGTGCCAGCAGCTTAGCTTCGGGTGTGATCGGGAGCGGGGCCGGGGAGCTGTTTTTT	CASSLASGVIGSGAGELFF
TRBJ1-5	TRBV28	NA	NA	TGTGCCACCTCGGGACATAACAGCAATCAGCCCCAGCATTTT	CATSGHNSNQPQHF
TRBJ2-3	TRBV11-3	NA	NA	TGTGCCAGCAGCTTTGAGGGAAACACAGATACGCAGTATTTT	CASSFEGNTDTQYF
TRBJ1-1	TRBV5-1	NA	NA	TGCGCCAGCAGCTTCGGACACTACACTGAAGCTTTCTTT	CASSFGHYTEAFF
TRBJ1-4	TRBV7-9	NA	few	TGTGCCAGCAGCTTAGTGTCAGGGCTCGGTGAAAAACTGTTTTTT	CASSLVSGLGEKLFF
TRBJ1-5	TRBV28	NA	NA	TGTGCCATCAGCCCACCCCCCGCGCGGGCCCGGGGCAATCAGCCCCAGCATTTT	CAISPPPARARGNQPQHF
TRBJ1-6	TRBV30	TRBD1	NA	TGTGCCTGGCGGGACCCGGGACAGATTAATTCACCCCTCCACTTT	CAWRDPGQINSPLHF
TRBJ1-4	TRBV30	NA	NA	TGTGCCTGGAGCGCCTTCAGCGGGATTAATGAAACACTGTTTTTT	CAWSAFSGINETLFF
TRBJ2-2	TRBV19	TRBD1	NA	TGTGCCAGTACCTCGACAGGGAAAAGAAACACCGGGGAGCTGTTTTTT	CASTSTGKRNTGELFF
TRBJ1-1	TRBV7-2	NA	NA	TGTGCCAGCAGCTTCCAGGGGTCGAACACTGAAGCTTTCTTT	CASSFQGSNTEAFF
TRBJ2-7	TRBV6-5	TRBD1	NA	TGTGCCAGCAGTTACCCGGGACAGGAAAAGCACTACGAGCAGTACTTC	CASSYPGQEKHYEQYF
TRBJ1-4	TRBV7-9	NA	NA	TGTGCCAGCAGCTTTGGAAGCGGGTCAAATGAAAAACTGTTTTTT	CASSFGSGSNEKLFF
TRBJ2-2	TRBV10-2	TRBD1	few	TGCGCCAGCAGCGACAGGGGGCTGTACACCGGGGAGCTGTTTTTT	CASSDRGLYTGELFF
TRBJ2-7	TRBV7-9	NA	NA	TGTGCCAGCAGCCCCCTTTACGGGGTAGGGATTTACGAGCAGTACTTC	CASSPLYGVGIYEQYF
TRBJ2-1	TRBV5-4	TRBD2	few	TGTGCCAGCAGTCCATCTAGCGGAAAGTCCTACAATGAGCAGTTCTTC	CASSPSSGKSYNEQFF
TRBJ2-2	TRBV4-3	NA	NA	TGCGCCAGCAGCCAAGATCCCAGGGGCACCGGGGAGCTGTTTTTT	CASSQDPRGTGELFF
TRBJ2-3	TRBV2	NA	few	TGTGCCAGCAGTGATCCCGGACTACTCGTTAGCACAGATACGCAGTATTTT	CASSDPGLLVSTDTQYF
TRBJ2-1	TRBV4-3	NA	few	TGCGCCACAAGCCAAGATATGATAGTACTCATCTACAATGAGCAGTTCTTC	CATSQDMIVLIYNEQFF
TRBJ2-3	TRBV9	TRBD1	NA	TGTGCCAGCAGCGCCTACAGGGGTGGCACAGATACGCAGTATTTT	CASSAYRGGTDTQYF
TRBJ2-1	TRBV5-4	NA	NA	TGTGCCAGCAGCGGGAAGGCAGGGATATATGAGCAGTTCTTC	CASSGKAGIYEQFF
TRBJ1-5	TRBV7-9	NA	NA	TGTGCCAGCAGCGTAAGCAGCAATCAGCCCCAGCATTTT	CASSVSSNQPQHF
TRBJ1-4	TRBV18	TRBD1	few	TGTGCCAGCTCATCGGACGGACAGGGTATCTATGGAAAACTGTTTTTT	CASSSDGQGIYGKLFF